This T cell receptor (beta chain) comes out of a study of T cell changes during pregnancy in multiple sclerosis. Clones were read by immunoSEQ multiplex PCR, and TCRdb kept only the in-frame ones, dropping some. Here the sample spans around 51,000 clones, approximately 93% being singletons. The CDR3 sequence is 15 residues long. The germline V gene encodes CDR1 LNHDA and CDR2 SQIVND (reference sequence). The V gene end was trimmed by 3 bases and the J gene end by 6 bases; junction bases not matched to a gene: 7. The TCR sequence derives from a female donor with multiple sclerosis, enrolled in a pregnancy study. The chain recombines TRBV19 with TRBJ2-1, with TRBD2 matching 8 bases. This sample comprised peripheral blood, obtained in the second trimester of pregnancy. CDR3 loop: CASSIRGLGGNEQFF. DNA of the CDR3: TGTGCCAGTAGTATCCGGGGACTAGGTGGCAATGAGCAGTTCTTC.